Below, 5 T cell receptor beta chains from the same sample are listed, as sequenced in a study of response to subunit inactivated influenza vaccine. TCRdb analysed the RT-PCR reads with MiXCR anew, one entry per CDR3 protein. In the table there are fewer than 800,000 distinct CDR3 sequences, 15% to 18% of which are singletons. The input for sequencing was PBMCs from blood, taken approximately 13 days after vaccination. These receptors all stem from a man between 50 and 59 years old who received an inactivated influenza vaccine.

For this clonotype: Relative to the germline gene, one junction end is altered; a read error may explain this. The V gene is TRBV6-2 or TRBV6-3, the J gene TRBJ2-5; D is unclear. Germline V gives CDR1 MNHEY, CDR2 SVGEGT. This CDR3 comprises 15 residues. The CDR3 sequence is CASSWAVFPKENQYF. In DNA, the CDR3 is TGTGCCAGCAGTTGGGCGGTTTTTCCAAAAGAGAACCAGTACTTC.

This clonotype has a count of ten or more. The chain has TRBV5-1 and TRBJ2-7; a possible D gene is TRBD1 (6 bases). V dropped 2 bases and J dropped 6 bases, with 9 bases sitting between them. The length of the CDR3 is 12 residues. CDR1 is SGHRS, CDR2 YFSETQ, per germline. Here the CDR3 DNA reads TGCGCCAGCAGCTTACAGGGACGCGAGCAGTACTTC. It translates to CASSLQGREQYF.

V usage is TRBV7-6 and J usage is TRBJ2-3; TRBD2 is a possible D gene (6 bases). This CDR3 is built from 16 residues. Trimming shortened V by 4 bases and J by 6 bases, and 20 bases separated the two germline ends. The germline CDR1 and CDR2 sequences are SGHVS and FNYEAQ. The CDR3 here is CASSSLGAGRRDTQYF. In DNA, the CDR3 is TGTGCCAGCAGCTCGTTAGGGGCGGGGCGACGGGATACGCAGTATTTT.

This clonotype was seen repeatedly, ten times or more. The rearrangement links TRBV7-9 to TRBJ2-5, with D possibly being TRBD2 (5 bases). Germline V gene data show CDR1 as SEHNR and CDR2 as FQNEAQ (reference sequence). Deletions cut 3 bases from V and 7 bases from J, with 15 bases between. The CDR3 has 14 amino acids. CDR3 residues: CASSFGDQGRTQYF. In nucleotides, the CDR3 is TGTGCCAGCAGCTTTGGGGATCAAGGGAGGACCCAGTACTTC.

This sequence joins TRBV6-1 and TRBJ2-7; TRBD1 might be the D (6 bases). The CDR3 is 12 amino acids. The ends were cut back, 6 bases at V and 6 bases at J, with 12 bases in the middle. Germline V gene lookup returns CDR1 MNHNS and CDR2 SASEGT. The CDR3 reads CASRKRTAEQYF. Here the CDR3 DNA reads TGTGCCAGCAGGAAGCGGACAGCCGAGCAGTACTTC.